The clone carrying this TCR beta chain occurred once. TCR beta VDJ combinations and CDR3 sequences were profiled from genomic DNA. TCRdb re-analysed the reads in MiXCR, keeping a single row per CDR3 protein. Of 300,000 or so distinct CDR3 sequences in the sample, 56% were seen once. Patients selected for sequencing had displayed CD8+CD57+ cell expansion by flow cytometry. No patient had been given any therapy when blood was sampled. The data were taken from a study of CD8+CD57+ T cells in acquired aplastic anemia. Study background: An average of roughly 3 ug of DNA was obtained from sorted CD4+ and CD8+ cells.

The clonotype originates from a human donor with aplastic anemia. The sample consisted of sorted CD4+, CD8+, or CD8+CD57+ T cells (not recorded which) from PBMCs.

The CDR3 DNA follows: TGTGCCAGCAGTGAAGGTAGGGTGACTAGCGGCAAGCAGTTCTTC. This sequence encodes CASSEGRVTSGKQFF. This sequence joins TRBV2 and TRBJ2-1; 9 bases align to TRBD2. Losses at the gene ends were 1 base for V and 11 bases for J; bases not matched to a gene: 9. This CDR3 contains 15 residues. CDR1 and CDR2 (germline): SNHLY, FYNNEI. Complete variable domain (other parts from reference TRBV2 and TRBJ2-1): EPEVTQTPSHQVTQMGQEVILRCVPISNHLYFYWYRQILGQKVEFLVSFYNNEISEKSEIFDDQFSVERPDGSNFTLKIRSTKLEDSAMYFCASSEGRVTSGKQFFGPGTRLTVL.